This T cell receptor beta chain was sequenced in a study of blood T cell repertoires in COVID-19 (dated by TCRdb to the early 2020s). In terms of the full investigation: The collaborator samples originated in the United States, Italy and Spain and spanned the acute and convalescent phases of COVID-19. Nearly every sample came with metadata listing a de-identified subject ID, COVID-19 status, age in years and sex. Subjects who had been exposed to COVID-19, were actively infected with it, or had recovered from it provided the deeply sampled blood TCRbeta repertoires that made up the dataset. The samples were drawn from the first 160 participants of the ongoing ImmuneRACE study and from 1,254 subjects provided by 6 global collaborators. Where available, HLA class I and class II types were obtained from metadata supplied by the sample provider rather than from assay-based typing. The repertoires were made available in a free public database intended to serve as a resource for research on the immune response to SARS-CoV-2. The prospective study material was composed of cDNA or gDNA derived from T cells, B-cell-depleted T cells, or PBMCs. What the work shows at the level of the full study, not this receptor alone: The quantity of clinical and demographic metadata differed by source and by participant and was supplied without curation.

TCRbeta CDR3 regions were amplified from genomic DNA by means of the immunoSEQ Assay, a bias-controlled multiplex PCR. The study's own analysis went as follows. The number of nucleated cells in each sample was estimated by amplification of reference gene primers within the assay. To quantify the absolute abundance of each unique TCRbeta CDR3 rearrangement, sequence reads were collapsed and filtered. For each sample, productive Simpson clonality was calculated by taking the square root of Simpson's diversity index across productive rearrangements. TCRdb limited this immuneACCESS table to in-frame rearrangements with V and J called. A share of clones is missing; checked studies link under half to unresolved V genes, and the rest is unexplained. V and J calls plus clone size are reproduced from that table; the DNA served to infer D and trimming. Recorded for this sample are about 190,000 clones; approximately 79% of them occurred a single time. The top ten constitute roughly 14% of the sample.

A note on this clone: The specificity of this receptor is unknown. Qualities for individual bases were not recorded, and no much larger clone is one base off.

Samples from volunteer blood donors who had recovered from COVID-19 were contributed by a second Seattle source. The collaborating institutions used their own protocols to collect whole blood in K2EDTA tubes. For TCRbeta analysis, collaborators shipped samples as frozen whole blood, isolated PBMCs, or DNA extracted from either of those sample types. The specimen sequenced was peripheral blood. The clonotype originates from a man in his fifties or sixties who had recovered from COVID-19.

The nucleotide sequence reads as follows: TGTGCCAGCAGCCCAATAGGGGTAGAAGATACGCAGTATTTT. This yields the protein CASSPIGVEDTQYF. The chain is encoded by TRBV7-9 joined to TRBJ2-3; the D region possibly corresponds to TRBD1 (5 bases align). The CDR3 contains 14 residues, cysteine and phenylalanine counted. Kept here is only the CDR3 DNA, which spans 42 bases and is read in frame from base 1. CDR1 SEHNR and CDR2 FQNEAQ were looked up in the germline V gene (reference sequence). V is clipped by 5 bases and J by 5 bases, and the sequence between their germline boundaries is 14 bases long.